These 9 T cell receptor beta chains share one sample of origin, sequenced in a study of a mutant IDH1 vaccine in newly diagnosed glioma. Here immunoSEQ multiplex PCR was the method, and the copy in TCRdb shows in-frame clones only, minus some. The table lists about 41,000 clones, 85% to 90% of them singletons. These receptors have no identified antigens. Documented time point: week 35, safety follow-up. With topical imiquimod, each dose of the vaccine consisted of 300 ug of mutant IDH1 20-mer peptide. The source material was PBMCs, sampled from a glioma patient whose treatment included an IDH1 peptide vaccine. The receptor set was obtained from a man aged 35 to 55 with glioma.

V gene TRBV5-1 combines with J gene TRBJ1-1; D unresolved. The CDR3 has 13 residues. CDR1 SGHRS and CDR2 YFSETQ come from the germline V gene. V was shortened by 2 bases and J by 3 bases, with 8 bases between the two germline ends. CDR3 region: CASSFLEDTEAFF. The CDR3 nucleotides are TGCGCCAGCAGCTTCCTGGAAGACACTGAAGCTTTCTTT.

The count of this clone is one. This chain joins TRBV20-1 and TRBJ2-4; possible D gene TRBD2, 5 bases. Germline V gene data show CDR1 as DFQATT and CDR2 as SNEGSKA (reference sequence). The CDR3 has 11 residues. V was cut by 6 bases and J by 6 bases, with 9 bases left in between. CDR3 amino acids: CSAGTRNIQYF. CDR3 in DNA: TGCAGTGCCGGTACTAGAAACATTCAGTACTTC.

This clone was counted once. The rearrangement links TRBV2 to TRBJ2-2; 13 bases match TRBD2. The CDR3 covers 20 residues. Germline values: CDR1 SNHLY, CDR2 FYNNEI. Germline trimming cut 0 bases from V and 4 bases from J; bases unmatched to any gene: 11. Written as DNA, the CDR3 is TGTGCCAGCAGTGAAGCGCGACCGGGACTAGCGGGAAGTGGCACCGGGGAGCTGTTTTTT. Translation gives CASSEARPGLAGSGTGELFF.

The chain has TRBV5-1 and TRBJ1-2; D remains ambiguous. The V gene's germline CDR1 is SGHRS and CDR2 YFSETQ. This CDR3 comprises 13 residues. Trimming cost V 3 bases and J 4 bases, with 10 bases left between them. CDR3 sequence (DNA): TGCGCCAGCAGCTCCGGACGGCTCTATGGCTACACCTTC. Its translation: CASSSGRLYGYTF. Drawing the rest from reference TRBV5-1 and TRBJ1-2, the complete variable domain is KAGVTQTPRYLIKTRGQQVTLSCSPISGHRSVSWYQQTPGQGLQFLFEYFSETQRNKGNFPGRFSGRQFSNSRSEMNVSTLELGDSALYLCASSSGRLYGYTFGSGTRLTVV.

In its sample, this clone was seen a few times. The chain is built from TRBV4-1 and TRBJ2-3; D assignment may be TRBD1 or TRBD2 (5 bases each). Germline V gene data show CDR1 as MGHRA and CDR2 as YSYEKL. The CDR3 contains 15 residues. V dropped 7 bases and J dropped 2 bases, with 16 bases sitting between them. The CDR3 sequence: CASTRGEGFTDTQYF. The CDR3 bases are TGCGCCAGCACAAGGGGAGAGGGGTTCACAGATACGCAGTATTTT.

The V call is TRBV7-9, the J call TRBJ2-3; 7 bases line up with TRBD2. The CDR3 is 14 amino acids. V shed 7 bases and J 4 bases; nucleotides not matched to a gene: 8. CDR1 SEHNR and CDR2 FQNEAQ come from the germline V gene (reference sequence). The CDR3 nucleotides are TGTGCCAGCATCGCCCCTAGCGGTCCAGATACGCAGTATTTT. Translation gives CASIAPSGPDTQYF.

This clone has only one observation. J is TRBJ1-5 and V is TRBV2; D gene unclear. V gave up 3 bases and J gave up 7 bases, with 10 bases separating them. Germline values: CDR1 SNHLY, CDR2 FYNNEI. This CDR3 is built from 13 residues. The DNA of the CDR3 is TGTGCCAGCAGTGACCTGGAAGGCCAGCCCCAGCATTTT. Translating it yields CASSDLEGQPQHF.

V is TRBV5-6 and J is TRBJ1-6; D might be TRBD1 (5 bases). With 1 base removed from V and 7 bases from J, the gap between germline ends came to 12 bases. Germline V gene data show CDR1 as SGHDT and CDR2 as YYEEEE. This CDR3 has 15 residues. The CDR3 reads CASSLNWWGNSPLHF. CDR3 nucleotide sequence: TGTGCCAGCAGCTTGAATTGGTGGGGCAATTCACCCCTCCACTTT.

This chain joins TRBV19 and TRBJ1-5, with D possibly TRBD1 on 6 matching bases. The CDR3 is 14 amino acids. The V and J ends lost 3 bases and 7 bases respectively, with 13 bases between them. The V gene's germline CDR1 is LNHDA and CDR2 SQIVND (reference sequence). DNA for the CDR3: TGTGCCAGTAGTATGTCAGGGGCCGGCCAGCCCCAGCATTTT. It is translated as CASSMSGAGQPQHF.